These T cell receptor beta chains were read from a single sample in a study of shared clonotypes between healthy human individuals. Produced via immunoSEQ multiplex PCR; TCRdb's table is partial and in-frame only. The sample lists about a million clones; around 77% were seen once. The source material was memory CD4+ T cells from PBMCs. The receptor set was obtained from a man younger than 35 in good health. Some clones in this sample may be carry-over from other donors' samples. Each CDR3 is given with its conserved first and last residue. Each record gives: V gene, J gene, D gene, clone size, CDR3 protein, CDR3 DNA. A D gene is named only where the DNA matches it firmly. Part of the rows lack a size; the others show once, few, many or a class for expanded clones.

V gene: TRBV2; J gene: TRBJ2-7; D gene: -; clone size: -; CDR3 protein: CASGQRDKSSYEQYF; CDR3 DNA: TGTGCCAGCGGTCAACGGGACAAGAGCTCCTACGAGCAGTACTTC
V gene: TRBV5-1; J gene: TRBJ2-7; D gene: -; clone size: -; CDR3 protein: CASSPGDSSYEQYF; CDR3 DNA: TGCGCCAGCAGCCCGGGGGACTCCTCCTACGAGCAGTACTTC
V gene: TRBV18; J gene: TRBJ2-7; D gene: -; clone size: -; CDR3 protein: CASSPEGYSHYEQYF; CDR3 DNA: TGTGCCAGCTCACCAGAGGGGTATTCCCACTACGAGCAGTACTTC
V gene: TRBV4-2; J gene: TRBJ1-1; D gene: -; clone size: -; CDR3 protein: CASSHPQEGSEAFF; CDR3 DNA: TGTGCCAGCAGCCACCCCCAAGAGGGCTCTGAAGCTTTCTTT
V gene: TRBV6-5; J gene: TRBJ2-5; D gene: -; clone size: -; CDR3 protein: CASKLSTAQETQYF; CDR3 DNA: TGTGCCAGCAAACTTTCGACAGCACAAGAGACCCAGTACTTC
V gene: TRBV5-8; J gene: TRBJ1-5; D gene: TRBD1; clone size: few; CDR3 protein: CASSPWTGSGNQPQHF; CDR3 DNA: TGTGCCAGCAGCCCCTGGACAGGGTCTGGCAATCAGCCCCAGCATTTT
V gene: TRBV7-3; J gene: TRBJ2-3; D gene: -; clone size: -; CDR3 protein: CASSLLGKGTSQYF; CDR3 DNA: TGTGCCAGCAGCTTACTGGGGAAGGGGACATCGCAGTATTTT
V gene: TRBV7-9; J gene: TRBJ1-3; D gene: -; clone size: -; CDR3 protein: CASSWVGSGNTIYF; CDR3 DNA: TGTGCCAGCAGCTGGGTCGGGTCCGGAAACACCATATATTTT
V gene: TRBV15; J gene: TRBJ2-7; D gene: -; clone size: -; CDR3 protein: CATSRDPGAYEQYF; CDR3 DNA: TGTGCCACCAGCAGAGATCCAGGGGCGTACGAGCAGTACTTC
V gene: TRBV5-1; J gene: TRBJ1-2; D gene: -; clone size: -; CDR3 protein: CASQFSTETIYGYTF; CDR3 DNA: TGCGCCAGCCAATTTTCGACAGAAACCATCTATGGCTACACCTTC
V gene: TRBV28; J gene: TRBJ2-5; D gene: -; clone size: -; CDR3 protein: CASSKAGARYETQYF; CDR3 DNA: TGTGCCAGCAGTAAGGCGGGGGCGCGGTACGAGACCCAGTACTTC
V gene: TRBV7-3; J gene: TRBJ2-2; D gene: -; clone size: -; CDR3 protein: CASSPLTVNTGELFF; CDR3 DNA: TGTGCCAGCAGCCCCTTGACAGTGAACACCGGGGAGCTGTTTTTT
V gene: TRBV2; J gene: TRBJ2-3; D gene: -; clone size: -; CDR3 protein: CASSGWAEASDTQYF; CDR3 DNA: TGTGCCAGCAGTGGTTGGGCCGAAGCCTCAGATACGCAGTATTTT
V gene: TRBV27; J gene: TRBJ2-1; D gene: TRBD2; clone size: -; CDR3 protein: CASSLSWTSGSNEQFF; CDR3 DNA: TGTGCCAGCAGTTTAAGCTGGACTAGCGGGAGCAATGAGCAGTTCTTC
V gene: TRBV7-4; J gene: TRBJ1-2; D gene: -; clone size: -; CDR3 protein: CASSLSGGDSYGYTF; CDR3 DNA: TGTGCCAGCAGCTTATCCGGGGGGGATTCTTATGGCTACACCTTC
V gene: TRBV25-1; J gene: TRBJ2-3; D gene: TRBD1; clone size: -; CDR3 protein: CASSFRGRDTDTQYF; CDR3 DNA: TGTGCCAGCAGCTTCAGGGGGCGAGATACAGATACGCAGTATTTT
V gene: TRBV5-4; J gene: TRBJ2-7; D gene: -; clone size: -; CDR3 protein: CASSLAGSRSSYEQYF; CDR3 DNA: TGTGCCAGCAGCTTGGCGGGTTCACGTAGCTCCTACGAGCAGTACTTC
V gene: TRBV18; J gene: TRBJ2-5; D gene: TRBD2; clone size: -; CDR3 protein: CASSLSGRALETQYF; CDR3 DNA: TGTGCCAGCTCGCTTAGCGGGAGGGCCCTGGAGACCCAGTACTTC
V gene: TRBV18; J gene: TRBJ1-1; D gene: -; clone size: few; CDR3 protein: CASSPANTEAFF; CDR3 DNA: TGTGCCAGCTCACCAGCGAACACTGAAGCTTTCTTT
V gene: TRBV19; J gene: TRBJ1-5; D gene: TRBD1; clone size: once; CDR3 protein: CATTDRLYQPQHF; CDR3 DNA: TGTGCCACTACGGACAGGCTCTATCAGCCCCAGCATTTT
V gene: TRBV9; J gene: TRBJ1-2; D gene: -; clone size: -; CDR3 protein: CASSVGGGGGYGYTF; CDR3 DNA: TGTGCCAGCAGCGTAGGCGGAGGGGGGGGCTATGGCTACACCTTC
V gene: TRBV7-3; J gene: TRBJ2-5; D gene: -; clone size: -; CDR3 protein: CASSSRNDETQYF; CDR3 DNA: TGTGCCAGCAGCTCGAGGAACGATGAGACCCAGTACTTC
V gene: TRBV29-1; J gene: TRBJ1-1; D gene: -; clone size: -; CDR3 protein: CSVDQGVEAFF; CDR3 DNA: TGCAGCGTAGACCAGGGAGTAGAAGCTTTCTTT
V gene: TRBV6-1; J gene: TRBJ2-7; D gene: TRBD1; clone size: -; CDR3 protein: CASTQQGYLYEQYF; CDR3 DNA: TGTGCCAGCACACAACAGGGGTACCTATACGAGCAGTACTTC
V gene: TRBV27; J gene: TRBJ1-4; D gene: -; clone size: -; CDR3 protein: CASSFRSRRTEKLFF; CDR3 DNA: TGTGCCAGCAGTTTTCGGTCCCGACGGACTGAAAAACTGTTTTTT
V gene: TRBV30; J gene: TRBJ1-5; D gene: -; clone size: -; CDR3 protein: CAWGGANQPQHF; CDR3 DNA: TGTGCCTGGGGGGGTGCTAATCAGCCCCAGCATTTT
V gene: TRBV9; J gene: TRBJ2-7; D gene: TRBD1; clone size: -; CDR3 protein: CASSPLTGSSYEQYF; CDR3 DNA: TGTGCCAGCAGCCCCCTGACAGGGTCCTCCTACGAGCAGTACTTC
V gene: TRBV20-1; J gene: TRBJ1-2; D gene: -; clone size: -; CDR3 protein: CSARRGLYTF; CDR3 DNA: TGCAGTGCTAGGAGGGGTCTCTACACCTTC
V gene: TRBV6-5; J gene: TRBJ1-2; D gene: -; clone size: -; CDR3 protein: CASSPATGGSGYTF; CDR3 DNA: TGTGCCAGCAGTCCCGCGACGGGGGGCAGTGGCTACACCTTC
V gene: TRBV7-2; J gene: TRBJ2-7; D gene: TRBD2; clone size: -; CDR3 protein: CASSPGTSGSFEQYF; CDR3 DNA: TGTGCCAGCAGCCCAGGGACTAGCGGGAGTTTCGAGCAGTACTTC
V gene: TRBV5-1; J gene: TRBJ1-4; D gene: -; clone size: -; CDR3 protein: CASSLVAAATNEKLFF; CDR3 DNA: TGCGCCAGCAGCTTGGTGGCAGCTGCAACTAATGAAAAACTGTTTTTT
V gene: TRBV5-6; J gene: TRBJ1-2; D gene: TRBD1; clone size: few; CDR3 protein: CASSIGQGSYYGYTF; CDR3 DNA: TGTGCCAGCAGCATCGGACAGGGATCATACTATGGCTACACCTTC
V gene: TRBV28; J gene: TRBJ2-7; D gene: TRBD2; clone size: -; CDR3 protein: CASSSTSGRQFYEQYF; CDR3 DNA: TGTGCCAGCAGTTCGACTAGCGGGAGACAGTTCTACGAGCAGTACTTC
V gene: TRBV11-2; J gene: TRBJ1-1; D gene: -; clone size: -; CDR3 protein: CASSPSGRRNTEAFF; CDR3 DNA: TGTGCCAGCAGCCCTAGCGGCAGGCGGAACACTGAAGCTTTCTTT
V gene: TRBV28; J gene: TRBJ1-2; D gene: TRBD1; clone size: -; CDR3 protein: CASSPPGQGFYSRGYTF; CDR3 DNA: TGTGCCAGCAGTCCACCGGGACAGGGGTTCTACAGCCGTGGCTACACCTTC
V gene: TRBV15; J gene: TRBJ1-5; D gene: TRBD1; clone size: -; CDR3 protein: CATTTDRGKQPQHF; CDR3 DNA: TGTGCCACCACCACAGACAGGGGGAAACAGCCCCAGCATTTT
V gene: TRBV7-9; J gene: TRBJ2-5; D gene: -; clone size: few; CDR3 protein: CASSPQGGKTQYF; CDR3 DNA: TGTGCCAGCAGCCCACAGGGTGGAAAGACCCAGTACTTC
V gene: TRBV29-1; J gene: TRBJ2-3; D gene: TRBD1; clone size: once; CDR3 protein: CSVEDAGTGEEGTQYF; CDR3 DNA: TGCAGCGTTGAAGACGCCGGGACAGGGGAGGAGGGTACGCAGTATTTT
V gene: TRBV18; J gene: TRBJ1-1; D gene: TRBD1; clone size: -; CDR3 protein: CASSPGQGQTEAFF; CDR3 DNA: TGTGCCAGCTCACCGGGACAGGGTCAAACTGAAGCTTTCTTT
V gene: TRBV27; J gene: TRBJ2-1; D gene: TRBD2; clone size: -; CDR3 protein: CASSLSVAGYGDNEQFF; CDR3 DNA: TGTGCCAGCAGTTTATCGGTAGCGGGGTACGGGGACAATGAGCAGTTCTTC
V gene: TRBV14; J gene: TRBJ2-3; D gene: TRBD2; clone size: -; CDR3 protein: CASSFGLESDTQYF; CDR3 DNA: TGTGCCAGCAGCTTCGGACTAGAATCAGATACGCAGTATTTT
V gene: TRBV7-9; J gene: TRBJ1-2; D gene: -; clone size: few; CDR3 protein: CASSLLVGSYGYTF; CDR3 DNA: TGTGCCAGCAGCTTATTAGTGGGTTCCTATGGCTACACCTTC
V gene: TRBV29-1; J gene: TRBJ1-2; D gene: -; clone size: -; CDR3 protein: CSVVRGDYGYTF; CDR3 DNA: TGCAGCGTTGTCAGGGGCGACTATGGCTACACCTTC
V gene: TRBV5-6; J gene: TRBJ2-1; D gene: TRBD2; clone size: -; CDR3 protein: CASSSRDYYYNEQFF; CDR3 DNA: TGTGCCAGCAGCAGCCGGGACTACTATTACAATGAGCAGTTCTTC
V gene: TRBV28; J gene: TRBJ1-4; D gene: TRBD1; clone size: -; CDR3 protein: CASSGTYRGWREKLFF; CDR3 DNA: TGTGCCAGCAGTGGCACATACAGGGGCTGGAGGGAAAAACTGTTTTTT
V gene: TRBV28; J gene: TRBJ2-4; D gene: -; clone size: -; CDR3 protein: CASSYPGSQNIQYF; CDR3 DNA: TGTGCCAGCAGTTACCCCGGGAGCCAAAACATTCAGTACTTC
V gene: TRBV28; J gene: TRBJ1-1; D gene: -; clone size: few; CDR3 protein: CASSQGRRTEAFF; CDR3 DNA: TGTGCCAGCAGTCAGGGTCGGCGGACTGAAGCTTTCTTT
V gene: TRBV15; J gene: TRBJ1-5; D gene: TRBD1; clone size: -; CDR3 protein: CATSRVLARTGGQPQHF; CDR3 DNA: TGTGCCACCAGCAGAGTCCTTGCAAGGACAGGGGGCCAGCCCCAGCATTTT
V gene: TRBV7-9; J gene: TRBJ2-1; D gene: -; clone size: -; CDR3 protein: CASSSTVSQFF; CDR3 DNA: TGTGCCAGCAGCTCTACAGTTTCGCAGTTCTTC
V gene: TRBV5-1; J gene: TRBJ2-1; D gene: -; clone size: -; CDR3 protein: CASSLGAGTHNEQFF; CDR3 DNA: TGCGCCAGCAGCTTGGGGGCAGGTACCCACAATGAGCAGTTCTTC
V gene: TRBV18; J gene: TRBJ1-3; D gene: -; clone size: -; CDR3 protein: CASSQSGPLSGNTIYF; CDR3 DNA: TGTGCCAGCTCACAGTCCGGGCCGCTCTCTGGAAACACCATATATTTT